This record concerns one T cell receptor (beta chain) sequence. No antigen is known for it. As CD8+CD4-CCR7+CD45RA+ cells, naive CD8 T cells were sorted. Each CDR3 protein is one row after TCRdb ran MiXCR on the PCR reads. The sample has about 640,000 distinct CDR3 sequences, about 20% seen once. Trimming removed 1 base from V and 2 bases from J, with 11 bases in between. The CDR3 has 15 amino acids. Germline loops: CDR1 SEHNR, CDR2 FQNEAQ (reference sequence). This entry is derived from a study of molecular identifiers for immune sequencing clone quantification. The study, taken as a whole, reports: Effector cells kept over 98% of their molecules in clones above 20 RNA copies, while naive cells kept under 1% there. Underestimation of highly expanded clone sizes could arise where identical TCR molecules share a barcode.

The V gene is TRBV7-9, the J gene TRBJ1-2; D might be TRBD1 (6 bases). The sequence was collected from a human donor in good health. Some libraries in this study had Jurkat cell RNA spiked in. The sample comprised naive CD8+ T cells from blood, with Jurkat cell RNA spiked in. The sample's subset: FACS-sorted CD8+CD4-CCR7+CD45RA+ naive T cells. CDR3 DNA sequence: TGTGCCAGCAGCTTAGGGGACACCAACAACTATGGCTACACCTTC. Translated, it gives CASSLGDTNNYGYTF. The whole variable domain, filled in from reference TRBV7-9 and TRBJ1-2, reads DTGVSQNPRHKITKRGQNVTFRCDPISEHNRLYWYRQTLGQGPEFLTYFQNEAQLEKSRLLSDRFSAERPKGSFSTLEIQRTEQGDSAMYLCASSLGDTNNYGYTFGSGTRLTVV.